Listed below are T cell receptor beta chains from one sample, sequenced in a study of shared clonotypes between healthy human individuals. Measured with immunoSEQ multiplex PCR; TCRdb has only the in-frame clones, and not every one. The data show 2 million or so clones, 85% to 95% seen once. Specimen: naive CD4+ T cells sorted from blood. These receptors came from a man younger than 30 in good health. CDR3s include the opening cysteine and the closing phenylalanine or tryptophan. Fields, in order: J gene, V gene, CDR3 protein.

TRBJ2-3 | TRBV7-9 | CASSYDRPSTDTQYF
TRBJ2-2 | TRBV25-1 | CASTSGTGELFF
TRBJ1-6 | TRBV4-1 | CASSQDSGSSYNSPLHF
TRBJ1-4 | TRBV6-1 | CASSVDRGVNEKLFF
TRBJ2-5 | TRBV27 | CASSLSIMETQYF
TRBJ1-1 | TRBV4-1 | CASSLATLETEAFF
TRBJ2-7 | TRBV6-1 | CASSEGAWSYEQYF
TRBJ1-2 | TRBV7-2 | CASSLGPGNNYGYTF
TRBJ1-5 | TRBV10-3 | CAISDQNQPQHF
TRBJ2-1 | TRBV5-1 | CASSLGQGVYNEQFF
TRBJ2-7 | TRBV11-3 | CASSPGGRGGSYEQYF
TRBJ2-7 | TRBV5-1 | CASSDPRTGKYEQYF
TRBJ2-2 | TRBV5-1 | CASSGTGIQGLENTGELFF
TRBJ2-5 | TRBV28 | CASSFRTGGRRETQYF
TRBJ2-7 | TRBV30 | CAGINRGKKGYEQYF
TRBJ2-5 | TRBV7-6 | CASSSSPVQETQYF
TRBJ1-2 | TRBV11-2 | CASSHDKDYGYTF
TRBJ2-3 | TRBV5-4 | CASDAQDTQYF
TRBJ2-1 | TRBV7-9 | CASSLAGGDEQFF
TRBJ1-2 | TRBV5-4 | CASSLGVSASNYGYTF
TRBJ2-7 | TRBV6-5 | CASSYGQYPYEQYF
TRBJ2-5 | TRBV29-1 | CSVEGGSGGETQYF
TRBJ1-5 | TRBV25-1 | CASSDGNQPQHF
TRBJ2-7 | TRBV2 | CASKGLAGFYEQYF
TRBJ1-1 | TRBV28 | CASSLMAGQGDTEAFF
TRBJ2-7 | TRBV7-2 | CASSATGGRHEQYF
TRBJ2-3 | TRBV5-1 | CASSRTRAPDTQYF
TRBJ1-3 | TRBV6-1 | CASSERFPGEAGNTIYF
TRBJ1-6 | TRBV19 | CASAGQGASPLHF
TRBJ2-3 | TRBV6-5 | CASSPGRPTDTQYF
TRBJ2-7 | TRBV11-2 | CASSLRALTYEQYF
TRBJ1-4 | TRBV9 | CASSQLGTPRIEKLFF
TRBJ2-7 | TRBV7-9 | CASRNRGPYEQYF
TRBJ1-5 | TRBV10-2 | CASSGPPGTGIRNQPQHF
TRBJ2-1 | TRBV21-1 | CASSPSPLAVNEQFF
TRBJ2-7 | TRBV5-1 | CASSPLKGGGSEQYF
TRBJ2-1 | TRBV2 | CASWTSGDEDEQFF